This TCR beta chain was observed in a study of OX40 agonist ivuxolimab in advanced cancers. Across the study: Patients with hepatocellular carcinoma, melanoma, renal cell or head and neck cancer made up the dose-escalation patients. Partial responses were achieved by three patients: one hepatocellular carcinoma, two cutaneous melanoma.

Patients with a history of autoimmune disease or on systemic immunosuppression were excluded. TCRdb keeps only in-frame clones here, not all; method: immunoSEQ multiplex PCR. The sample lists roughly 70,000 clones, roughly 86% seen once, with around 5% in the top ten. This clone occurred once. Sequencing was performed on CD4+ or CD8+ T cells sorted from blood, taken in a trial of the OX40 agonist ivuxolimab. The source is an adult with an advanced solid tumor such as melanoma, head and neck, liver or kidney cancer.

CDR3 loop: CSVVLLAKRNIQYF. The CDR3 DNA reads as TGCAGCGTTGTTCTCCTTGCCAAGCGGAACATTCAGTACTTC. The chain is built from TRBV29-1 and TRBJ2-4, with D maybe TRBD2 (5 bases). Per the germline V gene, CDR1 is SQVTM and CDR2 is ANQGSEA. Trimming removed 4 bases at V and 7 bases at J, with 17 bases between. This CDR3 has 14 residues.